This passage covers 9 T cell receptor beta chains from one sample sequenced in a study of cytomegalovirus exposure and HLA in healthy donors. The assay was immunoSEQ multiplex PCR, and TCRdb's table has in-frame clones only and misses some. The profile covers 95,000 to 150,000 clones, with 80% to 90% appearing a single time and approximately 2% taken by the ten largest. Sample: PBMCs. The receptors come from a woman aged 18-29 years in good health and CMV-seronegative.

This rearrangement joins TRBV11-3 to TRBJ2-6, with 9 bases identical to TRBD1. V was clipped by 4 bases and J by 0 bases; unmatched bases: 4. Per germline, CDR1 SGHNT and CDR2 YENEEA. This CDR3 region has 17 residues. This CDR3 reads CASSSGTGRSGANVLTF. CDR3 in DNA: TGTGCCAGCAGCTCCGGGACAGGGCGCTCTGGGGCCAACGTCCTGACTTTC.

This sequence joins TRBV10-3 and TRBJ1-4; D possibly corresponds to TRBD1 (6 bases). This CDR3 contains 13 residues. Germline V gene sequence: CDR1 ENHRY, CDR2 SYGVKD. V lost 10 bases to trimming and J lost 5 bases, with 14 bases between them. The DNA of the CDR3 is TGTGCCACCCTGGACAGCCCGAATGAAAAACTGTTTTTT. Its protein product is CATLDSPNEKLFF.

This rearrangement joins TRBV5-8 to TRBJ2-3; TRBD2 matches at 8 bases. CDR1 is SGHTS, CDR2 YDEGEE, per germline. V lost 5 bases to trimming and J lost 3 bases; unmatched junction nucleotides: 8. The CDR3 extends over 15 amino acids. The CDR3 loop is CASSDYREGTDTQYF. The CDR3 DNA reads as TGTGCCAGCAGTGACTATCGGGAGGGGACAGATACGCAGTATTTT. Supplemented by reference TRBV5-8 and TRBJ2-3, the full variable domain reads EAGVTQSPTHLIKTRGQQATLRCSPISGHTSVYWYQQALGLGLQFLLWYDEGEERNRGNFPPRFSGRQFPNYSSELNVNALELEDSALYLCASSDYREGTDTQYFGPGTRLTVL.

This chain connects TRBV12-5 to TRBJ2-2, with 9 bases identical to TRBD1. Trimming took 1 base from V and 4 from J; bases not matched to a gene: 4. Germline V gene data show CDR1 as LGHNT and CDR2 as FRNRAP. The CDR3 spans 16 residues. CDR3 region: CASGLGPGQGTGELFF. The CDR3 region has the DNA TGTGCTAGTGGTTTGGGACCGGGACAGGGCACCGGGGAGCTGTTTTTT.

The rearrangement joins TRBV9 to TRBJ1-2, with D tentatively TRBD1 (6 bases). The CDR3 consists of 12 residues. V lost 7 bases and J lost 4, with 11 bases in between. Germline CDR1 and CDR2: SGDLS and YYNGEE. CDR3 residues: CASGGGGYGYTF. CDR3 bases: TGTGCCAGCGGGGGAGGGGGCTATGGCTACACCTTC.

V gene TRBV30 combines with J gene TRBJ2-5; no firm D call. Germline CDR1 and CDR2: GTSNPN and SVGIG (reference sequence). The V and J ends lost 0 bases and 4 bases respectively, with 15 bases between them. This CDR3 has 15 amino acids. The CDR3 nucleotides read TGTGCCTGGAGTGTAAGCGTATCCTCTGGAGAGACCCAGTACTTC. Residues: CAWSVSVSSGETQYF.

The chain recombines TRBV2 with TRBJ1-1; 9 bases map to TRBD1. Germline assignment: CDR1 SNHLY and CDR2 FYNNEI. The V and J ends lost 6 bases and 4 bases, in that order; junction bases with no gene match: 12. The CDR3 has 16 amino acids. The CDR3 nucleotides are TGTGCCAGCAGCCCCGAGAGGACAGGGGTCGGCACTGAAGCTTTCTTT. Its translation is CASSPERTGVGTEAFF.

The V and J genes are TRBV5-6 and TRBJ1-5, with D possibly being TRBD1 (6 bases). Looked up from germline, CDR1 is SGHDT and CDR2 is YYEEEE. The CDR3 extends over 15 amino acids. V was trimmed by 0 bases and J by 6 bases, leaving 13 bases between them. CDR3 DNA: TGTGCCAGCAGCTTGGGGGCAGCAGGGGCTCAGCCCCAGCATTTT. It codes for CASSLGAAGAQPQHF. Based on the CDR3 plus reference TRBV5-6 and TRBJ1-5, the full variable domain is DAGVTQSPTHLIKTRGQQVTLRCSPKSGHDTVSWYQQALGQGPQFIFQYYEEEERQRGNFPDRFSGHQFPNYSSELNVNALLLGDSALYLCASSLGAAGAQPQHFGDGTRLSIL.

J is TRBJ1-4 and V is TRBV28; no clear D. The V and J ends lost 5 bases and 1 base respectively, with 14 bases between them. CDR1 MDHEN and CDR2 SYDVKM come from the germline V gene. The CDR3 consists of 16 residues. The CDR3, as DNA: TGTGCCAGCAGTCCGCGACTCGGCGAAACTAATGAAAAACTGTTTTTT. It codes for CASSPRLGETNEKLFF.